This TCR beta chain was retrieved from a study of memory CD4+ T cells and cytomegalovirus serostatus. Single viable CD3+CD4+CD8-CD45RO+ cells were sorted as the memory CD4+ T cells. TCRdb keeps only in-frame clones here, not all; method: immunoSEQ multiplex PCR. The repertoire includes about 56,000 clones, around 76% of them detected once, and around 0.43% sits in the top ten. The sample comprised memory CD4+ T cells from blood. The sequence came from an adult in good health and CMV-seronegative.

This chain's CDR3 is CATSRDPVGAGFYGYTF. The CDR3 bases are TGTGCCACCAGCAGAGATCCGGTTGGGGCAGGCTTCTATGGCTACACCTTC. The chain has TRBV15 and TRBJ1-2, with a weak D call TRBD1 (5 bases). V gave up 0 bases and J gave up 4 bases, with 18 bases separating them. The CDR3 length is 17 residues. Germline V CDR1 and CDR2: LNHNV, YYDKDF (reference sequence).